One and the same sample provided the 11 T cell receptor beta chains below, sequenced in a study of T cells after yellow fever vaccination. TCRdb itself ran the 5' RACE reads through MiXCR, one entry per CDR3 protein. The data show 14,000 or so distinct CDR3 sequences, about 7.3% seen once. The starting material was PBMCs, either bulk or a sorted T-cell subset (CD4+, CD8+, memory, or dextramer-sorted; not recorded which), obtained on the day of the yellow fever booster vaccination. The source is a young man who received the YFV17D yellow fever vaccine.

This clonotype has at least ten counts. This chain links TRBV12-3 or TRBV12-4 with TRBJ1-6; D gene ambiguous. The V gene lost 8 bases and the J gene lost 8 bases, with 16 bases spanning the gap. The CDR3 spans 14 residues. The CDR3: CASQQSGSYSPLHF. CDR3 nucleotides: TGTGCCAGCCAGCAGAGTGGGTCCTATTCACCCCTCCACTTT.

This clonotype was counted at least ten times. The CDR3 coding sequence is TGTGCCAGCAGCGGCACAGGGGCCGGCTATGGCTACACCTTC. Amino acids: CASSGTGAGYGYTF. The J gene is TRBJ1-2, the V gene TRBV9; TRBD1 matches 7 bases. Germline CDR1 reads SGDLS; CDR2 reads YYNGEE. The CDR3 runs to 14 residues. V dropped 3 bases and J dropped 4; count of bases not matched to a gene: 6.

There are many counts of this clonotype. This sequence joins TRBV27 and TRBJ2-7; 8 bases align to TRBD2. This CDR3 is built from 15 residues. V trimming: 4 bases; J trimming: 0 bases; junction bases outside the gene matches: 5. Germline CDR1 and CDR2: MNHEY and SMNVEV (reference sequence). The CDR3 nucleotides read TGTGCCAGCAGTTCACTAGCGGCGAACTCCTACGAGCAGTACTTC. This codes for CASSSLAANSYEQYF.

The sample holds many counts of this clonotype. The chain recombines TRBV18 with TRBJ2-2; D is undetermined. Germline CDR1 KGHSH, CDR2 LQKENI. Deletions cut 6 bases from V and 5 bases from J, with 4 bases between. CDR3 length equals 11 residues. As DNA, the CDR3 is TGTGCCAGCTCCCAAACCGGGGAGCTGTTTTTT. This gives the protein CASSQTGELFF.

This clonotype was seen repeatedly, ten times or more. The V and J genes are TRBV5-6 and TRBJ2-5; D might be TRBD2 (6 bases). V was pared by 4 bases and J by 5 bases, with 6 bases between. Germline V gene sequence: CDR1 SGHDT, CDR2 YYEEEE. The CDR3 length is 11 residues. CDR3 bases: TGTGCCAGCAGCGGGGGGGAGACCCAGTACTTC. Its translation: CASSGGETQYF. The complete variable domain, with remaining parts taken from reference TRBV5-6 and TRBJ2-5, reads DAGVTQSPTHLIKTRGQQVTLRCSPKSGHDTVSWYQQALGQGPQFIFQYYEEEERQRGNFPDRFSGHQFPNYSSELNVNALLLGDSALYLCASSGGETQYFGPGTRLLVL.

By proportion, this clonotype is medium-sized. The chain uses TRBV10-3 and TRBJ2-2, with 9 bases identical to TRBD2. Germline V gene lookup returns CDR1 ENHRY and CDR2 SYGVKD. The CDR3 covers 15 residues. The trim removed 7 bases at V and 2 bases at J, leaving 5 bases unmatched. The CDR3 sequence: CAITPGLANTGELFF. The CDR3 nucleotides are TGTGCCATCACCCCGGGACTAGCCAACACCGGGGAGCTGTTTTTT.

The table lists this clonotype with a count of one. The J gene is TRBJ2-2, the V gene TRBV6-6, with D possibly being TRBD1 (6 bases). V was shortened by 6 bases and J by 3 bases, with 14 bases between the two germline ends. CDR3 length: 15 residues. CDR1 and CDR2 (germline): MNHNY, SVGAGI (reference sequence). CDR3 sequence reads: CASRPGASDTGELFF. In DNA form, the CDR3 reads TGTGCCAGCAGACCAGGGGCATCGGACACCGGGGAGCTGTTTTTT.

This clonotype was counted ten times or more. The CDR3 loop is CASSQGYGSGGFSSYNEQFF. The CDR3 DNA follows: TGCGCCAGCAGCCAAGGTTACGGTAGCGGGGGGTTTTCCTCCTACAATGAGCAGTTCTTC. The chain links TRBV4-3 to TRBJ2-1, with 10 nucleotides matching TRBD2. CDR1 and CDR2 (germline): LGHNA, YSLEER. V dropped 1 base and J dropped 0; count of bases not matched to a gene: 12. The CDR3 contains 20 residues.

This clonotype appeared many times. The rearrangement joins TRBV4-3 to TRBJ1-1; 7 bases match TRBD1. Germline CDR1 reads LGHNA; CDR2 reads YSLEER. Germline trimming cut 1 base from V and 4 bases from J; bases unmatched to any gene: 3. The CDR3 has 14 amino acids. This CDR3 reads CASSQGDRGTEAFF. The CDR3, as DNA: TGCGCCAGCAGCCAAGGGGACAGAGGCACTGAAGCTTTCTTT.

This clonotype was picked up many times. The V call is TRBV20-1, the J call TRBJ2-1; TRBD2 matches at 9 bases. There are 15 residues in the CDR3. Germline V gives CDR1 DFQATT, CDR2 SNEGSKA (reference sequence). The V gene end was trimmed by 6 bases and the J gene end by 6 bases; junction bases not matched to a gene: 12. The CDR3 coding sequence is TGCAGTGCATCCGGGACTAGCAGAACCGGCAATGAGCAGTTCTTC. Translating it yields CSASGTSRTGNEQFF.

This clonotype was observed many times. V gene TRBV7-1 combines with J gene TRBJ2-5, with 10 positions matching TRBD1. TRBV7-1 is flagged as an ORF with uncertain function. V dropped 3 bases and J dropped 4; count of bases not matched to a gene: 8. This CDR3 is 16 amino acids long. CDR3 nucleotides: TGTGCCAGCAGCTCGTTCGGGACAGGGGCGAGAGAGACCCAGTACTTC. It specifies CASSSFGTGARETQYF.